This T cell receptor beta chain was profiled in a study of T cell responses to AZD1222 COVID-19 vaccine. Trimming shortened V by 0 bases and J by 4 bases, and 7 bases separated the two germline ends. Germline V lookup: CDR1 WNHNN, CDR2 SYGVQD (reference sequence). This CDR3 has 13 residues. Broader study findings: There were vaccine-associated CD4 TCRs across spike, dominant at 160-218 and 743-854. Donors were mostly white British, more females; clonal diversity possibly underestimated.

TCRdb's copy holds only in-frame clones and misses some; the assay was immunoSEQ multiplex PCR. The sample contains approximately 130,000 clones, around nine tenths of which appear only once. This clone was detected a few times. As yet, its antigen is unknown. Material: peripheral blood, obtained on day 0 of AZD1222 vaccination. The J gene is TRBJ2-7, the V gene TRBV10-1, with D possibly being TRBD2 (5 bases). The TCR comes from an adult in good health. CDR3 DNA: TGCGCCAGCAGTGAGTCGCCGGGGTACGAGCAGTACTTC. It specifies CASSESPGYEQYF.